The TCR beta chain described here comes from a study of shared clonotypes between healthy human individuals. Germline V gives CDR1 KGHSH, CDR2 LQKENI. The length of the CDR3 is 12 residues. V shed 6 bases and J shed 5 bases, with 11 bases lying between them. The table came from immunoSEQ multiplex PCR; TCRdb's copy has only in-frame clones and leaves some out. The sample yields more than 2,000,000 clones, around 90% seen once. A word on this clone: Other DNA sequences in this sample translate to the same CDR3.

This TCR derives from a man aged 18 to 30 in good health. V is TRBV18 and J is TRBJ2-7; tentative D call: TRBD2 (6 bases). The sequenced sample consisted of naive CD4+ T cells sorted from blood. Noted subset: CD45RA+ positively selected. CDR3 nucleotide sequence: TGTGCCAGCTCCCCCCGCGGGGACGAGCAGTACTTC. As protein: CASSPRGDEQYF.